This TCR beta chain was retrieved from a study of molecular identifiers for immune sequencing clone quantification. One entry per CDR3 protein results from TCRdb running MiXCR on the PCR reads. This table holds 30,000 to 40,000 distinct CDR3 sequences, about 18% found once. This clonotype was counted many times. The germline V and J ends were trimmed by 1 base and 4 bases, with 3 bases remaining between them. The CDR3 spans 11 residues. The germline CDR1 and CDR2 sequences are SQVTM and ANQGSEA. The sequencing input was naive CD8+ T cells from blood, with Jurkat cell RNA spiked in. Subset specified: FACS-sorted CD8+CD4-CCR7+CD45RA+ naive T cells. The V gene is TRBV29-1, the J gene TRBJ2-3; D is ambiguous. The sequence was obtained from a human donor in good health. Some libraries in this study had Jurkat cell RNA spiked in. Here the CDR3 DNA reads TGCAGCGTTGAAGCACCAGATACGCAGTATTTT. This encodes CSVEAPDTQYF.